This is a list of T cell receptor beta chains from one sample in a study of T cell changes during pregnancy in multiple sclerosis. Generated by immunoSEQ multiplex PCR, the TCRdb table keeps only in-frame clones and is missing some. The sample consists of tens of thousands of clones, around 90% of them appearing once. Sequenced here: CD8+ T cells from peripheral blood mononuclear cells, sampled before pregnancy. The receptors come from a female donor with multiple sclerosis, enrolled in a pregnancy study. CDR3s include the opening cysteine and the closing phenylalanine or tryptophan.

cdr3_length: 14
v_call: TRBV6-6
cdr3_aa: CASSYSANNYEQYF

cdr3_length: 15
v_call: TRBV9
cdr3_aa: CASSVGTANTGELFF

cdr3_length: 12
v_call: TRBV19
cdr3_aa: CASGQGAETQYF

cdr3_length: 15
v_call: TRBV14
cdr3_aa: CASSQGTGGFYEQYF

cdr3_length: 14
v_call: TRBV5-1
cdr3_aa: CASIPTSGDNEQFF

cdr3_length: 13
v_call: TRBV5-1
cdr3_aa: CASSLVYQETQYF

cdr3_length: 13
v_call: TRBV4-1
cdr3_aa: CASSPTGVGTQYF

cdr3_length: 14
v_call: TRBV19
cdr3_aa: CASSIGDRDHEQYF

cdr3_length: 14
v_call: TRBV6-1
cdr3_aa: CASSVRGLNEKLFF

cdr3_length: 16
v_call: TRBV6-1
cdr3_aa: CASRELAGGPADTQYF

cdr3_length: 15
v_call: TRBV15
cdr3_aa: CATSSRESSYNEQFF

cdr3_length: 15
v_call: TRBV19
cdr3_aa: CASSPGQGAIHGYTF

cdr3_length: 15
v_call: TRBV11-2
cdr3_aa: CASSLDWGPTYEQYF

cdr3_length: 14
v_call: TRBV6-5
cdr3_aa: CASSQRTETRKLFF

cdr3_length: 14
v_call: TRBV13
cdr3_aa: CASSLRGGGGEQFF

cdr3_length: 14
v_call: TRBV7-6
cdr3_aa: CASRPDRATPEAFF

cdr3_length: 17
v_call: TRBV5-5
cdr3_aa: CASRINMGADQEGTQYF

cdr3_length: 15
v_call: TRBV13
cdr3_aa: CASSLGFGGDYEQYF

cdr3_length: 12
v_call: TRBV9
cdr3_aa: CASSVGGHEQYF

cdr3_length: 15
v_call: TRBV11-2
cdr3_aa: CASRFGGASTYEQYF

cdr3_length: 11
v_call: TRBV5-1
cdr3_aa: CASTLGIEQYF

cdr3_length: 14
v_call: TRBV6-6
cdr3_aa: CASIEDRVGETQYF

cdr3_length: 12
v_call: TRBV6-6
cdr3_aa: CASIVQGTGYTF

cdr3_length: 12
v_call: TRBV5-1
cdr3_aa: CASSLLDTEAFF

cdr3_length: 17
v_call: TRBV7-9
cdr3_aa: CASSLVESWQGAYEQYF

cdr3_length: 13
v_call: TRBV6-6
cdr3_aa: CASSTGENQPQHF

cdr3_length: 15
v_call: TRBV10-3
cdr3_aa: CAISESGRGQIEAFF

cdr3_length: 13
v_call: TRBV6-1
cdr3_aa: CASNPPSTDTQYF

cdr3_length: 15
v_call: TRBV6-1
cdr3_aa: CASSEVGQGSEKLFF

cdr3_length: 12
v_call: TRBV30
cdr3_aa: CAWSVRGYEQYF

cdr3_length: 15
v_call: TRBV4-1
cdr3_aa: CASSQTGDNTGELFF

cdr3_length: 15
v_call: TRBV7-9
cdr3_aa: CASRATGMNTGELFF